A single sample is the source of the 20 T cell receptor beta chains below, sequenced in a study of T cell changes during pregnancy in multiple sclerosis. The protocol was immunoSEQ multiplex PCR, while the TCRdb copy is restricted to in-frame clones and leaves out a portion. This repertoire shows approximately 30,000 clones, 70% to 90% found once; its top ten account for less than 9%. The starting material was CD8+ T cells from peripheral blood mononuclear cells, obtained before pregnancy. The source of these receptors is a female donor with multiple sclerosis, enrolled in a pregnancy study.

CDR3 sequence: CASSPGTNYYEQYF. CDR3 nucleotides: TGTGCCAGCAGTCCCGGGACAAATTACTACGAGCAGTACTTC. The rearrangement uses TRBV28 and TRBJ2-7; D might be TRBD1 (6 bases). This CDR3 has 14 amino acids. The germline V gene encodes CDR1 MDHEN and CDR2 SYDVKM. V shed 5 bases and J shed 3 bases, with 14 bases lying between them.

This sequence joins TRBV6-9 and TRBJ2-1, with TRBD1 as a possible D gene (6 bases). Trimming removed 8 bases at V and 1 base at J, with 15 bases between. The CDR3 totals 15 residues. CDR1 MNHGY and CDR2 SVAAGI come from the germline V gene. CDR3 coding DNA: TGTGCCAGCGCCGGACAGTTGAGTTCCTACAATGAGCAGTTCTTC. Residues: CASAGQLSSYNEQFF.

This chain connects TRBV9 to TRBJ1-6, with D maybe TRBD1 (5 bases). CDR3 length equals 15 residues. V dropped 3 bases and J dropped 7 bases, with 14 bases sitting between them. CDR1 is SGDLS, CDR2 YYNGEE, per germline. CDR3: CASSAESGGNSPLHF. The CDR3 DNA reads as TGTGCCAGCAGCGCGGAGTCCGGGGGGAATTCACCCCTCCACTTT.

The V gene is TRBV27, the J gene TRBJ1-3, with unresolved D. V lost 4 bases to trimming and J lost 0 bases, with 13 bases between them. The CDR3 is 16 amino acids. The germline CDR1 and CDR2 sequences are MNHEY and SMNVEV (reference sequence). The CDR3 bases are TGTGCCAGCAGTTCCCGACACCCCTACTCTGGAAACACCATATATTTT. Its protein product is CASSSRHPYSGNTIYF.

The genes are TRBV6-5 and TRBJ1-1; D is uncertain. The CDR3 runs 14 residues. Between the trimmed V and J ends, which lost 2 bases and 4 bases, there was a span of 11 bases. Germline CDR1 is MNHEY and CDR2 is SVGAGI. The CDR3 sequence: CASSYGGAGTEAFF. CDR3 DNA: TGTGCCAGCAGTTACGGCGGCGCGGGCACTGAAGCTTTCTTT.

V is TRBV28 and J is TRBJ1-6; 7 bases line up with TRBD1. J gave up 7 bases and V 6 bases, and 12 bases lay outside the gene matches. Looked up from germline, CDR1 is MDHEN and CDR2 is SYDVKM. The CDR3 extends over 16 amino acids. Written as DNA, the CDR3 is TGTGCCAGCAGCCCGCCACCCCCGGGACAGAATTCACCCCTCCACTTT. This gives the protein CASSPPPPGQNSPLHF.

The V and J genes are TRBV6-5 and TRBJ2-5, with 9 nucleotides matching TRBD2. Germline values: CDR1 MNHEY, CDR2 SVGAGI. Losses at the gene ends were 5 bases for V and 5 bases for J; bases not matched to a gene: 6. CDR3 length: 14 amino acids. This chain's CDR3 is CASSGGTSHETQYF. The CDR3 DNA reads as TGTGCCAGCAGTGGGGGGACTAGCCATGAGACCCAGTACTTC.

This clone was seen a handful of times. V gene TRBV30 combines with J gene TRBJ1-1; tentatively, D is TRBD1 (6 bases). The V and J ends lost 4 bases and 0 bases respectively, with 12 bases between them. Germline values: CDR1 GTSNPN, CDR2 SVGIG (reference sequence). The CDR3 has 14 residues. The chain's CDR3 is CAWNLGQLNTEAFF. The DNA for the CDR3 is TGTGCCTGGAACTTGGGACAATTGAACACTGAAGCTTTCTTT.

The chain recombines TRBV6-4 with TRBJ2-3; TRBD1 agrees at 12 bases. With 4 bases clipped from V and 14 bases from J, the junction kept 16 bases outside the gene matches. This CDR3 has 16 amino acids. Germline CDR1 reads MRHNA; CDR2 reads SNTAGT. The CDR3 DNA reads TGTGCCAGCAGTGTCGATCCGGGACAGGGGGCGCGGGTTCTGTATTTT. Encoded protein: CASSVDPGQGARVLYF.

The J gene is TRBJ2-4, the V gene TRBV12-5; no firm D call. V was clipped by 3 bases and J by 8 bases, with 8 bases between them. CDR3 length: 12 residues. Germline V lookup: CDR1 LGHNT, CDR2 FRNRAP. CDR3 in DNA: TGTGCTAGTGGTTTCTCCCTAGACATTCAGTACTTC. This codes for CASGFSLDIQYF.

V and J are TRBV11-2 and TRBJ1-4; no clear D gene. Germline lookup yields CDR1 SGHAT and CDR2 FQNNGV. CDR3 length equals 15 residues. V was pared by 1 base and J by 5 bases, with 11 bases between. The CDR3 DNA is TGTGCCAGCAGCTTAGGTCTGGGCTTAAATGAAAAACTGTTTTTT. Translation: CASSLGLGLNEKLFF. Drawing the rest from reference TRBV11-2 and TRBJ1-4, the complete variable domain is EAGVAQSPRYKIIEKRQSVAFWCNPISGHATLYWYQQILGQGPKLLIQFQNNGVVDDSQLPKDRFSAERLKGVDSTLKIQPAKLEDSAVYLCASSLGLGLNEKLFFGSGTQLSVL.

This clone was detected once. The chain joins TRBV9 to TRBJ2-1; the D gene is possibly TRBD1 (6 bases). Per germline, CDR1 SGDLS and CDR2 YYNGEE. The germline V and J ends were trimmed by 0 bases and 2 bases, with 9 bases remaining between them. The CDR3 runs 15 residues. The DNA of the CDR3 is TGTGCCAGCAGCGTAGTTGAGGGGGCCTACAATGAGCAGTTCTTC. Protein product: CASSVVEGAYNEQFF. Filled out from reference TRBV9 and TRBJ2-1, the complete variable domain reads DSGVTQTPKHLITATGQRVTLRCSPRSGDLSVYWYQQSLDQGLQFLIQYYNGEERAKGNILERFSAQQFPDLHSELNLSSLELGDSALYFCASSVVEGAYNEQFFGPGTRLTVL.

The chain recombines TRBV7-9 with TRBJ1-1, with TRBD1 matching 7 bases. Trimming cost V 4 bases and J 1 base; bases outside gene matches: 9. CDR1 is SEHNR, CDR2 FQNEAQ, per germline (reference sequence). The CDR3 runs to 16 residues. The CDR3 coding sequence is TGTGCCAGCAGCTCGCCAATACAGGGGCCGAACACTGAAGCTTTCTTT. It specifies CASSSPIQGPNTEAFF. Using reference TRBV7-9 and TRBJ1-1 for the parts outside the CDR3, the full variable domain is DTGVSQNPRHKITKRGQNVTFRCDPISEHNRLYWYRQTLGQGPEFLTYFQNEAQLEKSRLLSDRFSAERPKGSFSTLEIQRTEQGDSAMYLCASSSPIQGPNTEAFFGQGTRLTVV.

This clone has just one count. The J gene is TRBJ1-5, the V gene TRBV28; D not certain. The V end lost 2 bases, the J end lost 0 bases, and 8 bases lay between the germline ends. Germline V gene lookup returns CDR1 MDHEN and CDR2 SYDVKM. The CDR3 is 15 amino acids. The CDR3 bases are TGTGCCAGCAGTTTAAGAACAGATAGCAATCAGCCCCAGCATTTT. It encodes CASSLRTDSNQPQHF.

This chain joins TRBV6-5 and TRBJ1-2; D might be TRBD1 (6 bases). The ends were cut back, 2 bases at V and 4 bases at J, with 8 bases in the middle. This CDR3 region has 13 residues. The V gene's germline CDR1 is MNHEY and CDR2 SVGAGI. CDR3 residues: CASSYGTTYGYTF. In DNA, the CDR3 is TGTGCCAGCAGTTACGGGACAACCTATGGCTACACCTTC.

This clone occurred once. The rearrangement uses TRBV4-1 and TRBJ2-7; possible D gene TRBD2, 6 bases. This CDR3 spans 14 amino acids. The germline V and J ends were trimmed by 4 bases and 5 bases, with 15 bases remaining between them. Per germline, CDR1 MGHRA and CDR2 YSYEKL. This CDR3 reads CASSPQLAANEQYF. The CDR3, as DNA: TGCGCCAGCAGCCCGCAACTAGCAGCCAACGAGCAGTACTTC.

The genes are TRBV19 and TRBJ2-7, with D tentatively TRBD2 (6 bases). The V gene's germline CDR1 is LNHDA and CDR2 SQIVND (reference sequence). V was trimmed by 11 bases and J by 0 bases, leaving 14 bases between them. The CDR3 is 13 residues long. The CDR3 loop is CASRRGSSYEQYF. In DNA form, the CDR3 reads TGTGCCTCCAGACGGGGGAGCTCCTACGAGCAGTACTTC.

V gene TRBV19 combines with J gene TRBJ1-2; D is unresolved. Germline CDR1 is LNHDA and CDR2 is SQIVND (reference sequence). V gave up 6 bases and J gave up 5 bases, with 16 bases separating them. This CDR3 comprises 14 residues. The CDR3 sequence is CASRPNDTPYGYTF. CDR3 nucleotide sequence: TGTGCCAGTAGACCAAACGACACACCATATGGCTACACCTTC.

The chain couples TRBV29-1 to TRBJ1-2, with 8 bases identical to TRBD1. This CDR3 has 13 amino acids. Germline lookup yields CDR1 SQVTM and CDR2 ANQGSEA. The V segment lost 7 bases and the J segment 2 bases; nucleotides outside the gene matches: 6. The CDR3 region has the DNA TGCAGCGCCGCGACAGGGGCCAACTATGGCTACACCTTC. Translating it yields CSAATGANYGYTF.

V gene TRBV18 combines with J gene TRBJ2-7; D may be TRBD2 (8 bases). CDR1 and CDR2 (germline): KGHSH, LQKENI. The germline V and J ends were trimmed by 3 bases and 2 bases, with 14 bases remaining between them. The CDR3 is 15 residues long. CDR3 sequence: CASSPTGGGPYEQYF. The CDR3 DNA sequence: TGTGCCAGCTCACCCACGGGAGGGGGCCCCTACGAGCAGTACTTC.